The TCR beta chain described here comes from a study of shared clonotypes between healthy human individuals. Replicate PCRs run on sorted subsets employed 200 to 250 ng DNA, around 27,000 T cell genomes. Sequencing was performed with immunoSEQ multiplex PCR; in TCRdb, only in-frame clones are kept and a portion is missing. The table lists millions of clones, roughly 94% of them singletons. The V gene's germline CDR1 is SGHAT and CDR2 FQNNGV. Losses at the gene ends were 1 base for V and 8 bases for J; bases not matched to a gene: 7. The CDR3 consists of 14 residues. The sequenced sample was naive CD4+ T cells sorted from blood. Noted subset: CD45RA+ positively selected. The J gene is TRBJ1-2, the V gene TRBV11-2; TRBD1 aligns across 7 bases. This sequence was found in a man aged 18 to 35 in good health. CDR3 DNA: TGTGCCAGCAGCTTAGGACAGGGATCGAAAGGCTACACCTTC. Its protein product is CASSLGQGSKGYTF.